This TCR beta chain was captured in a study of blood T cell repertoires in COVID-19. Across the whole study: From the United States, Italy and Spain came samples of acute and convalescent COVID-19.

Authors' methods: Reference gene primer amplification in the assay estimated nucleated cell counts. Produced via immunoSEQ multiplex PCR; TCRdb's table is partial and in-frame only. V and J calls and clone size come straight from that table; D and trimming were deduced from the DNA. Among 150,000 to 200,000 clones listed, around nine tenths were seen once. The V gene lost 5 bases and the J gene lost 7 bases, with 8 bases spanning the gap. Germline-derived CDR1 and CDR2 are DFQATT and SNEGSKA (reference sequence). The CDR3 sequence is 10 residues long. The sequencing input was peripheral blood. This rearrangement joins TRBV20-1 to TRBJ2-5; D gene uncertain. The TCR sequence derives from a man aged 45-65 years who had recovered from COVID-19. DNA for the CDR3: TGCAGTGCTGTACGCGGGACCCAGTACTTC. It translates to CSAVRGTQYF.